The sequence of this TCR beta chain was determined in a study of T cells in Graves' hyperthyroidism and ophthalmopathy. Study-level findings and limits: Before onset, ophthalmopathy was predicted by the model a median around 6.2 months earlier. Among clonotypes expanded in thyroid above 0.001, most were also found in blood.

Trimming shortened V by 2 bases and J by 3 bases, and 10 bases separated the two germline ends. Germline V gives CDR1 MNHEY, CDR2 SVGAGI. This CDR3 is 14 amino acids long. As for this clonotype: Its matching antigen is unknown.

The CDR3 regions of TCR beta were amplified from RNA transcripts. An initial round of RT-PCR targeting the TCR CDR3 relied on the HTBI primer set. TCRdb called the multiplex PCR reads again in MiXCR, with one record for every CDR3 protein. The sample includes nearly 600,000 distinct CDR3 sequences, 14% seen only once; the top ten take roughly 5.5%. What was sequenced was blood. The clonotype comes from a woman in her thirties with Graves' hyperthyroidism that later progressed to Graves' ophthalmopathy. The J gene is TRBJ2-5, the V gene TRBV6-5; D not certain. In nucleotides, the CDR3 is TGTGCCAGCAGTTACGGTCTGGGGAAAGAGACCCAGTACTTC. This encodes CASSYGLGKETQYF.